These 30 T cell receptor beta chains share one sample of origin, sequenced in a study of cytomegalovirus exposure and HLA in healthy donors. TCRdb's copy holds only in-frame clones and misses some; the assay was immunoSEQ multiplex PCR. The sample records some 250,000 clones, roughly 87% being singletons. Sequencing was carried out using PBMCs. The receptors come from a woman aged 25-40 years in good health and CMV-seronegative.

V usage is TRBV7-2 and J usage is TRBJ2-6; TRBD2 matches 7 bases. V was clipped by 2 bases and J by 0 bases; unmatched bases: 4. The V gene's germline CDR1 is SGHTA and CDR2 FQGNSA. The CDR3 length is 17 residues. CDR3 region: CASSLSGGSSGANVLTF. The CDR3 coding sequence is TGTGCCAGCAGCTTATCCGGGGGGAGCTCTGGGGCCAACGTCCTGACTTTC.

This chain connects TRBV9 to TRBJ2-7, with TRBD1 as a possible D gene (5 bases). CDR1 and CDR2 (germline): SGDLS, YYNGEE. Trimming took off 0 bases at V and 0 bases at J, with 7 bases between the two ends. The CDR3 length is 14 residues. For the CDR3, the DNA is TGTGCCAGCAGCGTAGGCAGGGACTCCTACGAGCAGTACTTC. Protein: CASSVGRDSYEQYF.

This chain uses TRBV4-3 with TRBJ2-4; D remains unclear. CDR1 is LGHNA and CDR2 is YSLEER in the germline V gene. CDR3 size: 15 residues. V was trimmed by 2 bases and J by 6 bases, leaving 14 bases between them. CDR3 coding DNA: TGCGCCAGCAGCCAAACCGGCCCTACGGGAAACATTCAGTACTTC. Its translation: CASSQTGPTGNIQYF.

The chain joins TRBV9 to TRBJ1-3; 7 bases match TRBD1. J gave up 4 bases and V 0 bases, and 1 base lay outside the gene matches. Germline V CDR1 and CDR2: SGDLS, YYNGEE. The CDR3 is 14 amino acids. In nucleotides, the CDR3 is TGTGCCAGCAGCGTAGCGACAGGGGGAAACACCATATATTTT. Translation: CASSVATGGNTIYF. The full variable domain, completed using reference TRBV9 and TRBJ1-3, is DSGVTQTPKHLITATGQRVTLRCSPRSGDLSVYWYQQSLDQGLQFLIQYYNGEERAKGNILERFSAQQFPDLHSELNLSSLELGDSALYFCASSVATGGNTIYFGEGSWLTVV.

The rearrangement uses TRBV4-3 and TRBJ2-3; tentatively, D is TRBD1 (6 bases). The CDR3 contains 16 residues. V lost 5 bases and J 5 bases, leaving 20 bases between the germline ends. Germline V lookup: CDR1 LGHNA, CDR2 YSLEER. CDR3 coding DNA: TGCGCCAGCAGCGTAATGACAGGTCGATCGGGAGATACGCAGTATTTT. Its translation is CASSVMTGRSGDTQYF.

V gene TRBV15 combines with J gene TRBJ2-7; D is possibly TRBD1 or TRBD2 (6 bases each). Trimming shortened V by 4 bases and J by 3 bases, and 13 bases separated the two germline ends. Germline V gene data show CDR1 as LNHNV and CDR2 as YYDKDF (reference sequence). CDR3 size: 14 residues. CDR3 sequence: CATSTLEGGYEQYF. The DNA of the CDR3 is TGTGCCACCAGCACCCTGGAGGGGGGCTACGAGCAGTACTTC.

The chain employs TRBV5-4 and TRBJ2-3, with D tentatively TRBD1 (6 bases). The length of the CDR3 is 16 residues. Germline lookup yields CDR1 SGHNT and CDR2 YYREEE (reference sequence). V lost 1 base and J 2 bases, leaving 14 bases between the germline ends. The CDR3 region has the DNA TGTGCCAGCAGCTTGAGGGTAAACAGGGCCACAGATACGCAGTATTTT. Protein product: CASSLRVNRATDTQYF.

This clone was seen only a few times. The CDR3 coding sequence is TGTGCCAGCAGCTTGGCCAGACCCTACGAGCAGTACTTC. Translated: CASSLARPYEQYF. J is TRBJ2-7 and V is TRBV5-6; D remains unclear. The CDR3 is 13 residues long. Germline V gives CDR1 SGHDT, CDR2 YYEEEE. V was cut by 0 bases and J by 2 bases, with 6 bases left in between. The full variable domain, rest sourced from reference TRBV5-6 and TRBJ2-7, is DAGVTQSPTHLIKTRGQQVTLRCSPKSGHDTVSWYQQALGQGPQFIFQYYEEEERQRGNFPDRFSGHQFPNYSSELNVNALLLGDSALYLCASSLARPYEQYFGPGTRLTVT.

The chain has TRBV5-1 and TRBJ2-4; TRBD2 might be the D (6 bases). In germline, CDR1 is SGHRS, CDR2 YFSETQ. The CDR3 length is 15 residues. V was cut by 2 bases and J by 1 base, with 10 bases left in between. CDR3 protein: CASSLGGIAKNIQYF. CDR3 DNA: TGCGCCAGCAGCTTAGGAGGGATCGCCAAAAACATTCAGTACTTC. Full variable domain (remainder filled in from reference TRBV5-1 and TRBJ2-4): KAGVTQTPRYLIKTRGQQVTLSCSPISGHRSVSWYQQTPGQGLQFLFEYFSETQRNKGNFPGRFSGRQFSNSRSEMNVSTLELGDSALYLCASSLGGIAKNIQYFGAGTRLSVL.

V usage is TRBV29-1 and J usage is TRBJ2-1; 14 nucleotides match TRBD2. V lost 4 bases to trimming and J lost 9 bases; unmatched junction nucleotides: 8. Germline V gives CDR1 SQVTM, CDR2 ANQGSEA. The CDR3 spans 15 residues. The CDR3, as DNA: TGCAGCGTTGGGGCGGGACTAGCGGGAGTCGGTGAGCAGTTCTTC. Translated, it gives CSVGAGLAGVGEQFF.

The gene calls are TRBV15 and TRBJ2-1, with D unclear. V was clipped by 4 bases and J by 0 bases, with 13 bases between them. From germline, CDR1 is LNHNV and CDR2 YYDKDF (reference sequence). The CDR3 has 16 residues. The CDR3 here is CATSTPTISSYNEQFF. Written as DNA, the CDR3 is TGTGCCACCAGCACCCCAACGATTAGCTCCTACAATGAGCAGTTCTTC.

V is TRBV28 and J is TRBJ2-7; D ambiguous. V was trimmed by 3 bases and J by 2 bases, leaving 8 bases between them. This CDR3 region has 13 residues. Germline CDR1 MDHEN, CDR2 SYDVKM. The CDR3 region is CASSFLRAYEQYF. The CDR3 DNA follows: TGTGCCAGCAGTTTCTTAAGGGCCTACGAGCAGTACTTC. The full variable domain, its missing parts supplied by reference TRBV28 and TRBJ2-7, is DVKVTQSSRYLVKRTGEKVFLECVQDMDHENMFWYRQDPGLGLRLIYFSYDVKMKEKGDIPEGYSVSREKKERFSLILESASTNQTSMYLCASSFLRAYEQYFGPGTRLTVT.

There are a few counts of this clone. This sequence joins TRBV18 and TRBJ1-4; no reliable D call. Per the germline V gene, CDR1 is KGHSH and CDR2 is LQKENI. The V end lost 6 bases, the J end lost 4 bases, and 12 bases lay between the germline ends. CDR3 size: 14 residues. CDR3 in DNA: TGTGCCAGCTCCCCTGACATCAGTAATGAAAAACTGTTTTTT. Protein sequence: CASSPDISNEKLFF.

V usage is TRBV14 and J usage is TRBJ2-7; 12 nucleotides line up with TRBD2. The CDR3 extends over 17 amino acids. Germline V gene data show CDR1 as SGHDN and CDR2 as FVKESK. The V segment lost 3 bases and the J segment 7 bases; nucleotides outside the gene matches: 13. For the CDR3, the DNA is TGTGCCAGCAGCCATCTAGCGGGAGGGCCGGAGTTAGGTGAGCAGTACTTC. It translates to CASSHLAGGPELGEQYF.

The chain couples TRBV6-1 to TRBJ2-1; D may be TRBD1 or TRBD2 (5 bases each). This CDR3 has 14 residues. Per germline, CDR1 MNHNS and CDR2 SASEGT. Trimming took off 8 bases at V and 4 bases at J, with 15 bases between the two ends. CDR3 in DNA: TGTGCCAGCCTTAGGGACGGAACATACAATGAGCAGTTCTTC. Residues: CASLRDGTYNEQFF.

This chain uses TRBV5-1 with TRBJ2-5; D could derive from TRBD1 or TRBD2 (5 bases each). Germline V lookup: CDR1 SGHRS, CDR2 YFSETQ. Trimming removed 4 bases at V and 2 bases at J, with 15 bases between. The CDR3 has 15 residues. The CDR3 region is CASSAPGRGQETQYF. The DNA of the CDR3 is TGCGCCAGCAGCGCCCCAGGGAGAGGGCAAGAGACCCAGTACTTC.

This chain uses TRBV27 with TRBJ2-1, with a weak D call TRBD2 (5 bases). Germline CDR1 and CDR2: MNHEY and SMNVEV (reference sequence). Trimming removed 5 bases at V and 2 bases at J, with 13 bases between. CDR3 size: 15 residues. The CDR3 bases are TGTGCCAGCAGTCTGTTTTCGGGGACCTACAATGAGCAGTTCTTC. Translating it yields CASSLFSGTYNEQFF.

The genes are TRBV5-6 and TRBJ2-1, with TRBD2 identical over 13 bases. There are 17 residues in the CDR3. The germline CDR1 and CDR2 sequences are SGHDT and YYEEEE. V shed 0 bases, J shed 4 bases, and the junction held 4 bases outside the gene matches. Here the CDR3 DNA reads TGTGCCAGCAGCTTGGCGGGACTAGCGGGATTTTACAATGAGCAGTTCTTC. Its translation is CASSLAGLAGFYNEQFF.

The chain links TRBV21-1 to TRBJ2-1. TRBV21-1 is deemed a pseudogene. The CDR3 spans 15 residues. CDR3 loop: CASSEDPNSYNEQFF. The CDR3 coding sequence is TGTGCCAGCAGCGAGGACCCGAACTCCTACAATGAGCAGTTCTTC.

The rearrangement links TRBV27 to TRBJ2-2; 8 nucleotides agree with TRBD2. Germline trimming cut 3 bases from V and 5 bases from J; bases unmatched to any gene: 5. The V gene's germline CDR1 is MNHEY and CDR2 SMNVEV (reference sequence). The CDR3 totals 15 residues. CDR3 DNA sequence: TGTGCCAGCAGTTTGGGACTAGGGGCGACCGGGGAGCTGTTTTTT. Translation: CASSLGLGATGELFF.

This clone was seen only a few times. The genes are TRBV4-3 and TRBJ1-4; D is ambiguous. The germline V and J ends were trimmed by 1 base and 1 base, with 10 bases remaining between them. The CDR3 extends over 16 amino acids. From germline, CDR1 is LGHNA and CDR2 YSLEER. In nucleotides, the CDR3 is TGCGCCAGCAGCCAAGTTACCCTGCGAACTAATGAAAAACTGTTTTTT. As protein: CASSQVTLRTNEKLFF.

The chain links TRBV10-3 to TRBJ1-5, with D unresolved. The CDR3 is 15 amino acids. Trimming shortened V by 2 bases and J by 6 bases, and 14 bases separated the two germline ends. CDR1 is ENHRY and CDR2 is SYGVKD in the germline V gene. CDR3 sequence reads: CAISEPGLVGQPQHF. CDR3 bases: TGTGCCATCAGTGAGCCAGGACTTGTCGGTCAGCCCCAGCATTTT.

The rearrangement uses TRBV9 and TRBJ2-5, with 8 bases lining up with TRBD2. The V and J ends lost 6 bases and 5 bases, in that order; junction bases with no gene match: 9. The CDR3 has 14 residues. The germline CDR1 and CDR2 sequences are SGDLS and YYNGEE. This CDR3 reads CASNKHGGDETQYF. The CDR3, as DNA: TGTGCCAGCAACAAACACGGGGGGGATGAGACCCAGTACTTC.

The chain employs TRBV9 and TRBJ2-7, with a weak D call TRBD1 (5 bases). V lost 0 bases and J 2 bases, leaving 9 bases between the germline ends. The CDR3 is 14 amino acids. Germline assignment: CDR1 SGDLS and CDR2 YYNGEE. Here the CDR3 reads CASSVGDSAYEQYF. CDR3 nucleotide sequence: TGTGCCAGCAGCGTAGGAGACAGCGCCTACGAGCAGTACTTC.

V usage is TRBV29-1 and J usage is TRBJ2-3, with 10 bases fitting TRBD2. The germline V gene encodes CDR1 SQVTM and CDR2 ANQGSEA. This CDR3 has 14 amino acids. The junction had 2 bases not matched to a gene; V was cut back by 4 bases and J by 1 base. In nucleotides, the CDR3 is TGCAGCGTTGCTGGGACTAGCGGCACAGATACGCAGTATTTT. Residues: CSVAGTSGTDTQYF.

The chain carries TRBV6-5 and TRBJ1-2; weak D call: TRBD1 (5 bases). Germline CDR1 and CDR2: MNHEY and SVGAGI. The CDR3 runs 14 residues. V lost 7 bases to trimming and J lost 0 bases, with 12 bases between them. Written as DNA, the CDR3 is TGTGCCAGCATGGGACGGGAAGCTAACTATGGCTACACCTTC. Translating it yields CASMGREANYGYTF.

The chain couples TRBV7-2 to TRBJ2-3; D assignment may be TRBD1 or TRBD2 (5 bases each). The ends were cut back, 4 bases at V and 0 bases at J, with 17 bases in the middle. The CDR3 has 17 amino acids. CDR1 SGHTA and CDR2 FQGNSA come from the germline V gene. The CDR3: CASSSSGPGLSTDTQYF. The CDR3 DNA sequence: TGTGCCAGCAGCTCCTCAGGGCCGGGGCTTAGCACAGATACGCAGTATTTT.

This sequence joins TRBV5-1 and TRBJ2-5; the D gene could be TRBD1 or TRBD2 (5 bases each). The CDR3 contains 14 residues. Trimming left V 1 base short and J 3 bases short, with 10 bases between. Germline assignment: CDR1 SGHRS and CDR2 YFSETQ. In DNA, the CDR3 is TGCGCCAGCAGCTTGATTGGGACCGAAGAGACCCAGTACTTC. This sequence encodes CASSLIGTEETQYF. Looking up the rest from reference TRBV5-1 and TRBJ2-5 gives the full variable domain: KAGVTQTPRYLIKTRGQQVTLSCSPISGHRSVSWYQQTPGQGLQFLFEYFSETQRNKGNFPGRFSGRQFSNSRSEMNVSTLELGDSALYLCASSLIGTEETQYFGPGTRLLVL.

The J gene is TRBJ1-1, the V gene TRBV5-1, with a tentative D call TRBD1 (6 bases). Germline V lookup: CDR1 SGHRS, CDR2 YFSETQ. Trimming stripped 0 bases from V and 3 bases from J, with 12 bases between. CDR3 length: 15 residues. DNA for the CDR3: TGCGCCAGCAGCTTGGCGGGGGGCGCGTACACTGAAGCTTTCTTT. The encoded protein is CASSLAGGAYTEAFF.

This clone was counted once. The rearrangement links TRBV18 to TRBJ2-2, with 7 positions matching TRBD1. This CDR3 has 13 amino acids. J was trimmed by 7 bases and V by 3 bases; bases with no gene match: 2. Germline V gene data show CDR1 as KGHSH and CDR2 as LQKENI. As DNA, the CDR3 is TGTGCCAGCTCACCGGACAGGATCGGGGAGCTGTTTTTT. This sequence encodes CASSPDRIGELFF.